These T cell receptor beta chains were read from a single sample in a study of blood T cell repertoires in COVID-19. Repertoires were generated with immunoSEQ multiplex PCR, while TCRdb's copy carries only in-frame clones and drops some. The sample holds around 290,000 clones, approximately 88% seen once. Sequenced: PBMCs or T cells enriched from blood (not recorded which). The source is a woman aged 25 to 39 who had recovered from COVID-19. Each CDR3 is given with its conserved first and last residue. The order of the fields is V gene, D gene, clone size, J gene, CDR3 protein, CDR3 DNA. D genes are given only for firm matches. Clone size is stated in some rows and not others, as once, few, many or a class when expanded.

TRBV5-1	TRBD1	NA	TRBJ1-4	CASSSGQAEKLFF	TGCGCCAGCAGCTCCGGACAGGCTGAAAAACTGTTTTTT
TRBV10-3	NA	NA	TRBJ1-1	CAISEVEAAEAFF	TGTGCCATCAGTGAGGTTGAGGCGGCTGAAGCTTTCTTT
TRBV5-6	NA	NA	TRBJ2-2	CASSLAYWNTGELFF	TGTGCCAGCAGCTTGGCCTATTGGAACACCGGGGAGCTGTTTTTT
TRBV7-2	NA	NA	TRBJ1-1	CASSLILQVDTEAFF	TGTGCCAGCAGCTTAATTCTGCAGGTAGACACTGAAGCTTTCTTT
TRBV2	TRBD1	NA	TRBJ1-2	CASSSDREYGYTF	TGTGCCAGCAGTTCCGACAGGGAGTATGGCTACACCTTC
TRBV27	TRBD1	NA	TRBJ2-7	CASSLSVGDRGHGEQYF	TGTGCCAGCAGTTTATCGGTTGGGGACAGGGGGCATGGCGAGCAGTACTTC
TRBV7-3	TRBD2	NA	TRBJ2-1	CASSLPLAGPYNEQFF	TGTGCCAGCAGCCTTCCACTAGCGGGACCCTACAATGAGCAGTTCTTC
TRBV2	TRBD1	NA	TRBJ1-2	CAIARGQGNRGYTF	TGTGCCATCGCGCGGGGACAGGGAAATCGTGGCTACACCTTC
TRBV23-1	TRBD2	NA	TRBJ2-3	CASSQNGTSGKRTDTQYF	TGCGCCAGCAGTCAAAACGGGACTAGCGGAAAGCGCACAGATACGCAGTATTTT
TRBV6-1	TRBD1	NA	TRBJ1-2	CASSDRQGRFGYTF	TGTGCCAGCAGTGACCGACAGGGACGGTTCGGCTACACCTTC
TRBV30	NA	NA	TRBJ1-6	CAWSPEGGSYNSPLHF	TGTGCCTGGAGCCCGGAGGGAGGCTCCTATAATTCACCCCTCCACTTT
TRBV7-9	NA	NA	TRBJ2-3	CASSHRDKVTDTQYF	TGTGCCAGCAGCCACCGGGACAAGGTCACAGATACGCAGTATTTT
TRBV5-5	TRBD1	NA	TRBJ2-7	CASSGTGSSYEQYF	TGTGCCAGCAGCGGGACAGGAAGCTCCTACGAGCAGTACTTC
TRBV4-3	NA	NA	TRBJ1-5	CASSPTFPPNLPQHF	TGCGCCAGCAGCCCGACATTTCCTCCTAATCTGCCCCAGCATTTT
TRBV13	TRBD1	NA	TRBJ2-2	CASSSGQGRKIGELFF	TGTGCCAGCAGCTCCGGACAGGGGAGGAAGATCGGGGAGCTGTTTTTT
TRBV14	NA	NA	TRBJ1-2	CASSQLRGNDGYTF	TGTGCCAGCAGCCAATTGAGGGGGAATGATGGCTACACCTTC
TRBV3-1/TRBV3-2	NA	few	TRBJ1-1	CASSHYQNTEAFF	TGTGCCAGCAGCCACTATCAGAACACTGAAGCTTTCTTT
TRBV7-2	TRBD2	few	TRBJ2-1	CASSLLAGGPGHEQFF	TGTGCCAGCAGCTTGCTAGCGGGGGGGCCAGGTCATGAGCAGTTCTTC
TRBV5-4	NA	once	TRBJ2-1	CASSIDRYNEQFF	TGTGCCAGCAGCATAGACAGGTACAATGAGCAGTTCTTC
TRBV19	NA	NA	TRBJ2-1	CASKESQGIPLEFF	TGTGCCAGTAAAGAGAGCCAGGGTATACCTTTGGAGTTCTTC
TRBV27	NA	NA	TRBJ1-6	CASSLSTARGTSYNSPLHF	TGTGCCAGCAGTTTATCGACAGCCCGAGGAACGTCCTATAATTCACCCCTCCACTTT
TRBV5-1	NA	NA	TRBJ1-2	CASSSGGRHGYTF	TGCGCCAGCAGCTCCGGGGGGAGGCATGGCTACACCTTC
TRBV2	TRBD1	NA	TRBJ1-2	CASSEVGQIVANYGYTF	TGTGCCAGCAGCGAAGTGGGACAGATAGTAGCTAACTATGGCTACACCTTC
TRBV6-4	NA	NA	TRBJ2-3	CASSEDQARRQYF	TGTGCCAGCAGTGAAGACCAGGCTCGCCGCCAGTATTTT
TRBV18	TRBD1	few	TRBJ1-1	CASSRNTGENTEAFF	TGTGCCAGCTCACGAAACACAGGGGAGAACACTGAAGCTTTCTTT
TRBV12-3/TRBV12-4	NA	NA	TRBJ1-1	CASSLQVEAFF	TGTGCCAGCAGTTTACAGGTGGAAGCTTTCTTT
TRBV28	NA	NA	TRBJ2-1	CASSLTGVDNEQFF	TGTGCCAGCAGTTTAACGGGAGTAGACAATGAGCAGTTCTTC
TRBV30	TRBD2	NA	TRBJ2-3	CAWSVGLAVTDTQYF	TGTGCCTGGAGTGTAGGACTAGCGGTCACAGATACGCAGTATTTT
TRBV5-1	NA	once	TRBJ2-7	CASSLQGPSYEQYF	TGCGCCAGCAGCCTACAGGGTCCCTCCTACGAGCAGTACTTC
TRBV11-3	NA	NA	TRBJ2-4	CAPTKGEGNIQYF	TGTGCCCCAACAAAGGGGGAGGGAAACATTCAGTACTTC
TRBV7-9	NA	NA	TRBJ1-5	CASSLGWGQPQHF	TGTGCCAGCAGCTTAGGTTGGGGCCAGCCCCAGCATTTT
TRBV27	TRBD2	NA	TRBJ2-5	CASSSLGLAGGRETQYF	TGTGCCAGCAGTTCTTTAGGACTAGCGGGGGGGCGAGAGACCCAGTACTTC
TRBV27	TRBD1	NA	TRBJ1-4	CASSIGAGGRGKLFF	TGTGCCAGCAGTATAGGGGCAGGGGGCAGGGGAAAACTGTTTTTT
TRBV6-2/TRBV6-3	NA	NA	TRBJ1-1	CASSNGQSQKNTEAFF	TGTGCCAGCAGTAATGGGCAGTCCCAGAAGAACACTGAAGCTTTCTTT
TRBV7-6	TRBD1	NA	TRBJ1-1	CASSQRTGIGNTEAFF	TGTGCCAGCAGCCAAAGGACAGGGATCGGGAACACTGAAGCTTTCTTT
TRBV14	NA	NA	TRBJ1-2	CASSQQTGTSNYGYTF	TGTGCCAGCAGCCAACAAACCGGGACTTCTAACTATGGCTACACCTTC
TRBV9	NA	NA	TRBJ2-7	CASSGGGFSYEQYF	TGTGCCAGCAGCGGAGGGGGTTTCTCCTACGAGCAGTACTTC
TRBV6-2/TRBV6-3	TRBD1	NA	TRBJ2-7	CASSAPERQGIEQYF	TGTGCCAGCAGTGCCCCTGAAAGACAGGGGATCGAGCAGTACTTC
TRBV5-4	NA	NA	TRBJ1-6	CASSLVQGDSPLHF	TGTGCCAGCAGCTTGGTACAGGGAGACTCACCCCTCCACTTT
TRBV2	NA	NA	TRBJ1-5	CASSEFVQPQHF	TGTGCCAGCAGTGAATTCGTTCAGCCCCAGCATTTT
TRBV5-1	TRBD1	NA	TRBJ1-2	CASSRDRGNYGYTF	TGCGCCAGCAGCCGGGACAGGGGTAACTATGGCTACACCTTC
TRBV12-5	NA	once	TRBJ1-6	CASGPPPGGLHF	TGTGCTAGTGGTCCCCCCCCGGGGGGCCTCCACTTT
TRBV29-1	NA	NA	TRBJ1-4	CSVGWAREKLFF	TGCAGCGTTGGGTGGGCGCGCGAAAAACTGTTTTTT
TRBV1	NA	NA	TRBJ2-5	CTSSRTRETQYF	TGCACCAGCAGCCGAACTAGAGAGACCCAGTACTTC
TRBV25-1	TRBD1	NA	TRBJ2-3	CASSARQGAPTDTQYF	TGTGCCAGCAGCGCAAGACAGGGGGCCCCCACAGATACGCAGTATTTT
TRBV29-1	TRBD1	once	TRBJ1-1	CSVARGMNTEAFF	TGCAGCGTTGCCAGGGGGATGAACACTGAAGCTTTCTTT